The sequence of this T cell receptor (beta chain) was determined in a study of CD8 T cells in ankylosing spondylitis (dated by TCRdb to the late 2010s). Broadly, across the study: T cell receptor beta repertoires were profiled in healthy donors and ankylosing spondylitis patients so that disease-linked TCR variants could be found. Samples of peripheral blood were taken, and for ankylosing spondylitis patients, synovial fluid was collected as well. In total, the full study cohort was made up of about 99 healthy donors and 25 ankylosing spondylitis patients.

Measured from the cysteine to the phenylalanine, the CDR3 is 14 residues long. Only the CDR3 part of the read is kept: 42 bases, read in frame from the first base. Taken from the germline V gene, the CDR1 and CDR2 loops are KGHSY and FQNENV. Trimming accounts for 8 bases at V and 10 bases at J, while the number of junction bases matched to no gene is 10. Sequenced using an Illumina HiSeq 2500. Quantitative 5'-RACE with molecular barcodes was used to prepare TCR beta libraries. In the original analysis: A new computational method, built on a probabilistic model of VDJ rearrangement, was used to identify disease-linked TCR variants. TCRdb redid the processing of the public reads, applying fastp at Q25 and MiXCR, and retained in-frame beta chains. CDR3 protein duplicates are merged, each entry listing the most common genes and DNA. In this record, the V and J calls reflect TCRdb's handling and not the investigators' own analysis. For this sample the table gives around 300,000 distinct CDR3 sequences, of which 9.5% to 13% were detected only once. The ten largest make up about a tenth of the sample.

Comments on this clonotype: What this receptor recognizes is not known. It has no much larger one-base neighbor in the sample; base qualities were not kept.

The research as a whole found: The disease-linked clones showed a CD8+ phenotype and occurred at relatively low frequencies in peripheral blood. A TCR beta motif of fewer than 10 highly homologous amino acid variants appeared characteristic of blood from ankylosing spondylitis patients. Some motif variants were previously reported in synovial fluid and blood of reactive arthritis patients, suggesting common disease-initiation mechanisms. The disease-linked clones were reported to be significantly enriched in matched synovial fluid samples from ankylosing spondylitis patients.

Sequences were obtained from blood, either unsorted or a sorted T cell fraction (not recorded which). This sequence was found in a female donor with ankylosing spondylitis or in good health (not recorded which). The chain joins TRBV16 to TRBJ2-1, with TRBD2 identical over 11 junction bases. The DNA sequence follows: TGTGCCAGCCAAGGGACTAGCGGCCGAGGCGAGCAGTTCTTC. Protein translation: CASQGTSGRGEQFF.